These T cell receptor beta chains were read from a single sample in a study of blood T cell repertoires in COVID-19. Clones were read by immunoSEQ multiplex PCR, and TCRdb kept only the in-frame ones, dropping some. In the table there are over 120,000 clones, 80% to 90% of which are singletons. The sample taken for sequencing was peripheral blood. The receptors stem from a man aged 60-69 years with active or convalescent COVID-19. Each CDR3 is given with its conserved first and last residue. Fields, in order: V gene, clone size, J gene, D gene, CDR3 protein, CDR3 DNA. A D gene is named only where the DNA matches it firmly. Some rows have no size entry. The others give once, few or many, or a class for an expanded clone.

TRBV12-5	NA	TRBJ2-5	NA	CASGSLGAQETQYF	TGTGCTAGTGGTTCCCTGGGGGCCCAAGAGACCCAGTACTTC
TRBV27	NA	TRBJ2-5	NA	CASSLARGRGFFQETQYF	TGTGCCAGCAGTTTAGCCCGTGGTAGGGGATTTTTCCAAGAGACCCAGTACTTC
TRBV5-1	NA	TRBJ2-5	NA	CASSLWGRRNQETQYF	TGCGCCAGCAGCTTGTGGGGCAGGAGAAACCAAGAGACCCAGTACTTC
TRBV19	NA	TRBJ1-5	NA	CASDRGQPRGNQPQHF	TGTGCCAGCGATCGCGGACAGCCACGGGGCAATCAGCCCCAGCATTTT
TRBV19	NA	TRBJ1-6	TRBD1	CASSKGTFTGVNSPLHF	TGTGCCAGTAGTAAAGGTACCTTTACAGGGGTAAATTCACCCCTCCACTTT
TRBV27	NA	TRBJ2-2	NA	CASSATKNTGELFF	TGTGCCAGCAGTGCCACAAAGAACACCGGGGAGCTGTTTTTT
TRBV6-5	NA	TRBJ1-5	TRBD1	CASSQDRAHGQPQHF	TGTGCCAGCTCCCAGGACAGGGCTCACGGTCAGCCCCAGCATTTT
TRBV6-2/TRBV6-3	NA	TRBJ1-2	NA	CASSSGIYYGYTF	TGTGCCAGCAGTTCCGGGATATACTATGGCTACACCTTC
TRBV6-2/TRBV6-3	NA	TRBJ1-1	NA	CASSWLPGNTEAFF	TGTGCCAGCAGTTGGCTTCCGGGGAACACTGAAGCTTTCTTT
TRBV5-6	NA	TRBJ1-1	NA	CASSLMGGRGNTEAFF	TGTGCCAGCAGCTTGATGGGCGGCAGGGGGAACACTGAAGCTTTCTTT
TRBV10-2	once	TRBJ2-7	NA	CASSQDSTYEQYF	TGCGCCAGCAGTCAGGACAGCACCTACGAGCAGTACTTC
TRBV19	NA	TRBJ1-5	NA	CASSSRGRDSNQPQHF	TGTGCCAGTAGTTCCCGAGGGAGGGATAGCAATCAGCCCCAGCATTTT
TRBV7-2	NA	TRBJ2-1	TRBD1	CASSLVRTGNNEQFF	TGTGCCAGCAGCTTAGTCAGGACAGGAAACAATGAGCAGTTCTTC
TRBV10-3	NA	TRBJ1-1	NA	CAIKDRENTEAFF	TGTGCCATCAAGGACAGAGAGAACACTGAAGCTTTCTTT
TRBV10-3	NA	TRBJ2-1	NA	CAISEWQGGKDEQFF	TGTGCCATCAGTGAGTGGCAGGGGGGTAAGGATGAGCAGTTCTTC
TRBV7-9	NA	TRBJ2-1	TRBD2	CASSGTSGAYNEQFF	TGTGCCAGCAGCGGGACTAGTGGAGCCTACAATGAGCAGTTCTTC
TRBV14	few	TRBJ2-1	TRBD1	CASSPGTVYNEQFF	TGTGCCAGCAGCCCCGGGACAGTGTACAATGAGCAGTTCTTC
TRBV5-1	NA	TRBJ1-1	NA	CASSLDRGGNTEAFF	TGCGCCAGCAGCTTGGATCGAGGGGGGAACACTGAAGCTTTCTTT
TRBV7-2	NA	TRBJ1-2	NA	CASVGYSGASYGYTF	TGTGCCAGCGTGGGTTATAGCGGGGCTAGCTATGGCTACACCTTC